This T cell receptor beta chain was sequenced for a study of PD-1 blockade in classical Hodgkin lymphoma. Every patient experienced relapse after autologous stem cell transplantation, and brentuximab vedotin exposure varied. J was trimmed by 4 bases and V by 6 bases; bases with no gene match: 3. Germline loops: CDR1 MNHEY, CDR2 SVGAGI. The CDR3 covers 14 residues. Sequencing used immunoSEQ multiplex PCR; TCRdb keeps in-frame clones, though not all of them. The table includes approximately 60,000 clones, 70% to 90% detected once. This clone has a single count. V usage is TRBV6-5 and J usage is TRBJ2-3; 11 bases agree with TRBD2. This clonotype was sampled from a human donor with classical Hodgkin lymphoma. This specimen was peripheral blood mononuclear cells (PBMCs), taken at baseline. CDR3 bases: TGTGCCAGCAGCCTTAGCGGGGGGGCAGATACGCAGTATTTT. Amino acids: CASSLSGGADTQYF.